This is a list of T cell receptor beta chains from one sample in a study of T cells expressing NK-cell markers. TCRdb reprocessed the 5' RACE reads and keeps a single row for each CDR3 protein, giving no DNA. The sample's table shows 450,000 to 600,000 distinct CDR3 sequences. Sequencing was done on a sample of blood T cells: a sorted CD56 or NKG2C T cell subset, CD4+ or CD8+ T cells, or bulk PBMC T cells (not recorded which). These receptors were collected from a man younger than 35 in good health. Each CDR3 is given with its conserved first and last residue. The order of the fields is V gene, J gene, CDR3 protein.

TRBV29-1,TRBJ2-1,CSAVTSSSEQFF
TRBV12-3/TRBV12-4,TRBJ2-3,CASRPGLTTFTDTQYF
TRBV21-1,TRBJ2-1,CASSKVWTSPYNEQFF
TRBV6-2/TRBV6-3,TRBJ2-1,CASSYEPTSGLGNNEQFF
TRBV7-8,TRBJ2-2,CASRQGAPGTGELFF
TRBV20-1,TRBJ1-1,CSARAPADRNTEAFF
TRBV29-1,TRBJ2-1,CSVPGLAASYNEQFF
TRBV27,TRBJ1-5,CASSLTAGGHQPQHF
TRBV18,TRBJ2-2,CASSPPPAGAGELFF
TRBV10-3,TRBJ2-1,CAISGQLAGDSYNEQFF
TRBV15,TRBJ2-3,CATSRGDSSSTDTQYF
TRBV6-5,TRBJ1-1,CASSYAFAGTEAFF
TRBV5-1,TRBJ1-1,CASSLRDRDTEAFF
TRBV7-3,TRBJ2-1,CASSLGQTSVNEQFF
TRBV12-3/TRBV12-4,TRBJ2-1,CASSPTSTNNEQFF
TRBV7-2,TRBJ1-6,CASSPPGQPLHF
TRBV7-9,TRBJ1-2,CASSGRFPNYGYTF
TRBV11-2,TRBJ2-3,CASSLLAGGPTDTQYF
TRBV14,TRBJ2-3,CASSQAGALTQYF
TRBV2,TRBJ1-1,CAQRAGNTEAFF
TRBV7-7,TRBJ2-1,CASSQIAGASYNEQFF
TRBV6-1,TRBJ2-3,CASSTSRLTDTQYF
TRBV12-3/TRBV12-4,TRBJ2-1,CASTLGLVRFF
TRBV5-5,TRBJ2-2,CASSPPVGGLGTGELFF
TRBV6-5,TRBJ2-4,CASSSGRATKNIQYF
TRBV10-3,TRBJ2-7,CAISEQGSYEQYF
TRBV20-1,TRBJ2-1,CSARYLAVSVLHEQFF
TRBV9,TRBJ2-1,CASSVVAGVGNEQFF
TRBV2,TRBJ2-4,CASSPNRGSAKNIQYF
TRBV5-5,TRBJ2-3,CASSVLAGEGAQYF
TRBV20-1,TRBJ2-3,CSAPWVGTRTDTQYF
TRBV5-1,TRBJ1-3,CASSLIGAGNTIYF
TRBV24-1,TRBJ2-3,CATSDLGPPFSSTDTQYF
TRBV3-1,TRBJ2-7,CASSFTGQEQYF
TRBV5-1,TRBJ2-1,CASSLAPSGVAGNEQFF